The TCR beta chain described here comes from a study of blood T cells in healthy people across ages. Study results and limitations: Higher diversity and more naive CD4+ cells were features of long-lived donors, compared to aged donors.

CDR1 is SGHAT and CDR2 is FQNNGV in the germline V gene. The CDR3 extends over 16 amino acids. V shed 1 base, J shed 4 bases, and the junction held 5 bases outside the gene matches. This clonotype was detected many times. The antigen remains unidentified. A J-beta primer mix and a sample-barcoded 5' primer were used in a second PCR of about 7 to 12 cycles. Each cDNA molecule, via a template-switch adaptor with 12 random nucleotides, was tagged. TCRdb reprocessed the 5' RACE reads with MiXCR, giving one entry per CDR3 protein. The data hold 850,000 to 1,300,000 distinct CDR3 sequences, with less than 50% observed a single time.

The sequencing sample was made of blood. This clonotype was sampled from a woman in her fifties or sixties in good health. The genes are TRBV11-2 and TRBJ2-1, with 9 bases lining up with TRBD2. The CDR3 nucleotides read TGTGCCAGCAGCTTAGTCGGGACTAGCACTTACAATGAGCAGTTCTTC. Protein: CASSLVGTSTYNEQFF.